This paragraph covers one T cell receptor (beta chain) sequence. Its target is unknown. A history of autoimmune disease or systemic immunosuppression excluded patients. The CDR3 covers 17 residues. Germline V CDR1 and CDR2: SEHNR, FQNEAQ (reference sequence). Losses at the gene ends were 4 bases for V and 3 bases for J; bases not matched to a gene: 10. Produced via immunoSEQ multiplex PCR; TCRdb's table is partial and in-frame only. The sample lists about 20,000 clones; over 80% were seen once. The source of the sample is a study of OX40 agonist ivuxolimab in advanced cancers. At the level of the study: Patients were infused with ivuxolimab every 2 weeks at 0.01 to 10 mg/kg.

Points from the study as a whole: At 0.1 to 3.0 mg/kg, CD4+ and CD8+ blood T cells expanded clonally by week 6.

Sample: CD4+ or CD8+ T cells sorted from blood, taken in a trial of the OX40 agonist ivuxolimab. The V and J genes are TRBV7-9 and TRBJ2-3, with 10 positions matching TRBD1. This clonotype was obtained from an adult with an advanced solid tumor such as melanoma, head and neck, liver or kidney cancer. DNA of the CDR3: TGTGCCAGCAGCTCTCAGTTGGGACAGGGGCAAACAGATACGCAGTATTTT. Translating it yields CASSSQLGQGQTDTQYF.